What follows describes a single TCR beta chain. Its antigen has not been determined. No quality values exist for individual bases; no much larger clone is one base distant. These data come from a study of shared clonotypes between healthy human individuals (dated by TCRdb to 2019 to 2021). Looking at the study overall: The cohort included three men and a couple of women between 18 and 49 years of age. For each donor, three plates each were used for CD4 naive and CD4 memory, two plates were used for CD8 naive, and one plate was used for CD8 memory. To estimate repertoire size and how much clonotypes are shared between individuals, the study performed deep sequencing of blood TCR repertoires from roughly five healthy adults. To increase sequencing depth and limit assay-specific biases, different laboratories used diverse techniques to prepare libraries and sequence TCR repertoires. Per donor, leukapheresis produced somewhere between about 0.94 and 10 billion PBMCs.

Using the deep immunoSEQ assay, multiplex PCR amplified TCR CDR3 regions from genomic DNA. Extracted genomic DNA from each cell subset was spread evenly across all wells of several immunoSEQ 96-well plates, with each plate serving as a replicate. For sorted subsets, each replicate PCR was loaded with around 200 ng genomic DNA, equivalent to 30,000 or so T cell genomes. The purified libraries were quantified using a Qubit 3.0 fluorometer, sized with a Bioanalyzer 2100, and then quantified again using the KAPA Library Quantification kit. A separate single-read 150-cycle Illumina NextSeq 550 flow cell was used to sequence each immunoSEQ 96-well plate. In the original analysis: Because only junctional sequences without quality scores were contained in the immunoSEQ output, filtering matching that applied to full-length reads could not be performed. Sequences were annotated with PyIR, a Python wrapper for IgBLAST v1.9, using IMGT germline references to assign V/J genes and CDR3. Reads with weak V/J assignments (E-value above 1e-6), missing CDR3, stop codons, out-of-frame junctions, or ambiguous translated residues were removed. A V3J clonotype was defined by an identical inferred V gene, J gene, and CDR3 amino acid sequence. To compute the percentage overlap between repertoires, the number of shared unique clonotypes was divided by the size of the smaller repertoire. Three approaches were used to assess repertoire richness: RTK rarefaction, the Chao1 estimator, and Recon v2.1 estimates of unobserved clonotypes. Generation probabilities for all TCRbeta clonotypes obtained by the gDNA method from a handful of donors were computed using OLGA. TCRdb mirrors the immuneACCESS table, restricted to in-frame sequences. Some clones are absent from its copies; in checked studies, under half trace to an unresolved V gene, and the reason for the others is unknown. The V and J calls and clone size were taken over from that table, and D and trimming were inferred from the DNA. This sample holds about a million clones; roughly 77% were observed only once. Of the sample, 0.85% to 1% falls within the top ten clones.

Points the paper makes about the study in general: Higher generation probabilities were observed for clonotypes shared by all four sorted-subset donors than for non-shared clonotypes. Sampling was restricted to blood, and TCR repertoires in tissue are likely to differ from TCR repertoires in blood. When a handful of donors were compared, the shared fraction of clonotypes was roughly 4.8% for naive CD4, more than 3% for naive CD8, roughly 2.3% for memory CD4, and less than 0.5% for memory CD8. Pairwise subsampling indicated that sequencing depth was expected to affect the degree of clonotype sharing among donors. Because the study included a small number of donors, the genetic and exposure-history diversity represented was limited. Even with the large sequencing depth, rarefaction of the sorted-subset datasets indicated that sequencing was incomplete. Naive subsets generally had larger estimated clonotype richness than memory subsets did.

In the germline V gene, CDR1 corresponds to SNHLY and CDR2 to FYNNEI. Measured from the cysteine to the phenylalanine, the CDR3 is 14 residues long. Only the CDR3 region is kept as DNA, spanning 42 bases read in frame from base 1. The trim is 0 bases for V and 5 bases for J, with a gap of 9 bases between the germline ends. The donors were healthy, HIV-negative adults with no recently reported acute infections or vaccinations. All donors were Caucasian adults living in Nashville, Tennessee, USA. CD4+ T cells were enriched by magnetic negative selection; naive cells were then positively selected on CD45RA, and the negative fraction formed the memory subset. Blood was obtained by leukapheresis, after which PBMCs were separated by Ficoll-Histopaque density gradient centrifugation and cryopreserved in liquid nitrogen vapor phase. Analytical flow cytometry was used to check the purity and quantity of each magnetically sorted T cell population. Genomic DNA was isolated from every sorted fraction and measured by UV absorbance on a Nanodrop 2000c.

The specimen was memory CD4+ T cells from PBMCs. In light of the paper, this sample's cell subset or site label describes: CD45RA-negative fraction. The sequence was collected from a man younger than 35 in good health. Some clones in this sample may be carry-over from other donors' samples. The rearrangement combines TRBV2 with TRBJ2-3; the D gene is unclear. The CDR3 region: CASSEAGWGDTQYF. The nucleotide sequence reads TGTGCCAGCAGTGAAGCGGGATGGGGAGATACGCAGTATTTT.